The rows below give T cell receptor beta chains drawn from one sample of a study of blood T cell repertoires in COVID-19. Produced via immunoSEQ multiplex PCR; TCRdb's table is partial and in-frame only. The data contain roughly 62,000 clones, roughly nine tenths of them seen just once; the ten biggest clones take up 10%. The sequenced material came from peripheral blood. The source is a human donor with acute or convalescent COVID-19. The donor label of this sample is uncertain. CDR3s include the opening cysteine and the closing phenylalanine or tryptophan. The order of the fields is J gene, V gene, D gene, clone size, CDR3 protein, CDR3 DNA. The D gene is left open where the match is weak. Some rows mark clone size as missing; the rest say once, few, many or name a class of expanded clone.

TRBJ1-3,TRBV30,.,.,CAWSATWGDTIYF,TGTGCCTGGAGTGCGACATGGGGAGACACCATATATTTT
TRBJ2-7,TRBV5-1,.,.,CASSNTGSYEQYF,TGCGCCAGCAGTAATACAGGTTCCTACGAGCAGTACTTC
TRBJ1-2,TRBV28,.,.,CASREGEANYGYTF,TGTGCCAGCAGAGAGGGGGAAGCTAACTATGGCTACACCTTC
TRBJ2-5,TRBV10-3,TRBD1,few,CAISVGQSQETQYF,TGTGCCATCAGTGTGGGACAGTCCCAAGAGACCCAGTACTTC
TRBJ2-5,TRBV5-1,TRBD2,.,CASSLADPLGGKTQYF,TGCGCCAGCAGCTTGGCCGATCCCCTCGGGGGGAAGACCCAGTACTTC
TRBJ1-4,TRBV24-1,TRBD1,.,CATSVWGQTNEKLFF,TGTGCCACCAGTGTATGGGGACAGACTAATGAAAAACTGTTTTTT
TRBJ2-1,TRBV7-3,.,.,CASSLLGGVTYNEQFF,TGTGCCAGCAGCTTACTGGGCGGGGTAACCTACAATGAGCAGTTCTTC
TRBJ2-7,TRBV11-3,TRBD1,.,CASSLDPGTGEKDLYEQYF,TGTGCCAGCAGCTTAGACCCCGGGACAGGGGAGAAGGACCTCTACGAGCAGTACTTC
TRBJ2-5,TRBV18,.,.,CASSPLASKETQYF,TGTGCCAGCTCACCTCTAGCCTCGAAAGAGACCCAGTACTTC
TRBJ1-1,TRBV25-1,TRBD1,.,CASSDHRGLNTEAFF,TGTGCCAGCAGTGACCACAGGGGGCTGAACACTGAAGCTTTCTTT
TRBJ2-5,TRBV3-1/TRBV3-2,.,.,CATQKDWQETQYF,TGTGCCACCCAAAAGGACTGGCAAGAGACCCAGTACTTC
TRBJ1-6,TRBV27,.,.,CASSLSTIRGSPLHF,TGTGCCAGCAGTTTATCGACGATCAGGGGATCACCCCTCCACTTT
TRBJ1-6,TRBV30,.,.,CAWSGSGQGNSPLHF,TGTGCCTGGAGTGGATCAGGTCAGGGGAATTCACCCCTCCACTTT
TRBJ1-3,TRBV7-3,.,.,CASSLDGSSGNTIYF,TGTGCCAGCAGCTTGGACGGGAGCTCTGGAAACACCATATATTTT
TRBJ2-3,TRBV9,.,.,CASSVGGSASTDTQYF,TGTGCCAGCAGCGTAGGGGGTAGCGCGAGCACAGATACGCAGTATTTT
TRBJ1-6,TRBV18,TRBD1,.,CASSPDRAGNSPLHF,TGTGCCAGCTCACCGGACAGGGCGGGAAATTCACCCCTCCACTTT
TRBJ1-3,TRBV6-5,.,.,CASSYSALEGNTIYF,TGTGCCAGCAGTTACTCAGCCCTCGAAGGAAACACCATATATTTT
TRBJ1-6,TRBV5-4,.,.,CASSLGEALDRISPLHF,TGTGCCAGCAGCTTGGGAGAGGCCTTAGACAGAATTTCACCCCTCCACTTT
TRBJ2-1,TRBV11-2,.,few,CASSPYNEQFF,TGTGCCAGCAGCCCATACAATGAGCAGTTCTTC
TRBJ1-4,TRBV2,.,.,CASSENRRDEKLFF,TGTGCCAGCAGTGAGAACAGGCGGGACGAAAAACTGTTTTTT
TRBJ1-3,TRBV5-4,.,.,CASSIAGGSGNTIYF,TGTGCCAGCAGCATCGCGGGTGGGTCTGGAAACACCATATATTTT
TRBJ2-3,TRBV10-2,TRBD2,.,CASSESLAVSTDTQYF,TGCGCCAGCAGTGAGTCTCTAGCGGTGAGCACAGATACGCAGTATTTT
TRBJ1-6,TRBV6-1,.,once,CASSDMRADRFNSPLHF,TGTGCCAGCAGTGACATGAGGGCGGACAGATTTAATTCACCCCTCCACTTT
TRBJ2-2,TRBV2,TRBD1,.,CACVTGENTGELFF,TGTGCCTGTGTGACAGGGGAAAACACCGGGGAGCTGTTTTTT
TRBJ2-7,TRBV5-4,TRBD2,.,CASSLRLAGAEQYF,TGTGCCAGCAGCTTGAGGCTAGCGGGAGCCGAGCAGTACTTC
TRBJ1-6,TRBV2,.,.,CASSEQSSSYNSPLHF,TGTGCCAGCAGTGAACAGTCCAGCTCCTATAATTCACCCCTCCACTTT
TRBJ1-3,TRBV28,.,.,CASLPFSGNTIYF,TGTGCCAGCCTTCCGTTCTCTGGAAACACCATATATTTT
TRBJ1-1,TRBV28,.,.,CASSYQGRKEAFF,TGTGCCAGCAGCTATCAGGGGCGAAAAGAAGCTTTCTTT
TRBJ2-7,TRBV28,.,.,CASSSGSSYEQYF,TGTGCCAGCAGTTCCGGGTCTTCCTACGAGCAGTACTTC
TRBJ2-5,TRBV10-1,.,.,CASSDWTDQETQYF,TGCGCCAGCAGTGACTGGACAGACCAAGAGACCCAGTACTTC
TRBJ1-1,TRBV2,TRBD1,.,CASTRDRGANTEAFF,TGTGCCTCCACGCGGGACAGGGGGGCGAACACTGAAGCTTTCTTT